This T cell receptor (beta chain) appears in the sequencing data of a study of cytomegalovirus exposure and HLA in healthy donors. Researchers ran the PCR with 60 Vbeta and 13 Jbeta primers. The protocol was immunoSEQ multiplex PCR, while the TCRdb copy is restricted to in-frame clones and leaves out a portion. The sample shows 120,000 or so clones, roughly 80% of them seen only once. Germline V CDR1 and CDR2: LNHDA, SQIVND (reference sequence). This CDR3 is 15 amino acids long. The sequenced sample consisted of PBMCs. This clonotype was obtained from a man younger than 45 in good health and CMV-seronegative. V and J are TRBV19 and TRBJ2-5; no reliable D call. The last part of the DNA fits TRBJ2-7 better; the J call may be wrong. As DNA, the CDR3 is TGTGCCAGTAGTATAACTCACTATCCTTCCTACGAGCAGTACTTC. Protein sequence: CASSITHYPSYEQYF.